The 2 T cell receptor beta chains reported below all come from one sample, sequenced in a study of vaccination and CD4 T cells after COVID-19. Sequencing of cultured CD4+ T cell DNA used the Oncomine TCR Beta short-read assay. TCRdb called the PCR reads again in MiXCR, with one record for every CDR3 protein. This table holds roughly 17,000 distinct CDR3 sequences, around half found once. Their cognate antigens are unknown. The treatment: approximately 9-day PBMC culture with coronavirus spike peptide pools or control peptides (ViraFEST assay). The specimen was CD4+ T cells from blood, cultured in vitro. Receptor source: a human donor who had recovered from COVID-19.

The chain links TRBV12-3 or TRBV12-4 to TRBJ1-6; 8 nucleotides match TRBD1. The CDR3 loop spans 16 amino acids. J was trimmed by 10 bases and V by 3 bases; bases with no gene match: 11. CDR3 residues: CASSLGGNRGYSPLHF. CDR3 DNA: TGTGCCAGCAGTTTGGGGGGCAACAGGGGGTACTCACCCCTCCACTTT.

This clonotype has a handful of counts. CDR3 amino acids: CASSYQQGAQAYEQYF. CDR3 in DNA: TGTGCCAGCAGTTACCAACAGGGGGCTCAAGCCTACGAGCAGTACTTC. The chain combines TRBV6-5 with TRBJ2-7, with TRBD1 matching 9 bases. Germline CDR1 is MNHEY and CDR2 is SVGAGI. V dropped 2 bases and J dropped 2; count of bases not matched to a gene: 7. This CDR3 spans 16 amino acids.